The 17 T cell receptor beta chains given below trace back to one sample, sequenced in a study of vaccination and CD4 T cells after COVID-19. Treatment reported: approximately nine-day PBMC culture with coronavirus spike peptide pools or control peptides (ViraFEST assay). An unexposed donor provided the CD4+ T cells, which were collected before the COVID-19 pandemic (2011-2018). Oncomine TCR Beta short-read sequencing was applied to DNA from cultured CD4+ T cells. TCRdb called the PCR reads again in MiXCR, with one record for every CDR3 protein. The sample lists just over 7,000 distinct CDR3 sequences, approximately 53% occurring once. The antigens these receptors bind are not known. The sequenced sample consisted of CD4+ T cells from blood, cultured in vitro. These receptors were taken from a human donor in good health.

The J gene is TRBJ1-1, the V gene TRBV30; D gene ambiguous. Trimming pared 3 bases from V and 6 bases from J, leaving 20 bases between. This CDR3 has 15 amino acids. In germline, CDR1 is GTSNPN, CDR2 SVGIG (reference sequence). CDR3 region: CAWRHYNEVPPEAFF. DNA of the CDR3: TGTGCCTGGAGGCACTACAATGAGGTTCCGCCTGAAGCTTTCTTT.

A single count supports this clonotype. V is TRBV6-1 and J is TRBJ1-4; 9 positions agree with TRBD1. After removal of 6 bases from V and 6 bases from J, the junction contained 8 bases not matched to a gene. In germline, CDR1 is MNHNS, CDR2 SASEGT. The CDR3 runs 15 residues. The CDR3 bases are TGTGCCAGCAGACCCGGACAGGGGACCCATGAAAAACTGTTTTTT. As protein: CASRPGQGTHEKLFF.

The chain carries TRBV5-6 and TRBJ1-1, with D maybe TRBD1 (5 bases). The length of the CDR3 is 16 residues. The V end lost 0 bases, the J end lost 0 bases, and 12 bases lay between the germline ends. Germline V CDR1 and CDR2: SGHDT, YYEEEE. Written as DNA, the CDR3 is TGTGCCAGCAGCTTGGGGGGACGGAACCTGAACACTGAAGCTTTCTTT. It is translated as CASSLGGRNLNTEAFF.

Points on this clonotype: Compared with germline, one end of the junction differs, possibly owing to a read error. The chain uses TRBV2 and TRBJ2-7; D remains ambiguous. CDR3 size: 16 residues. CDR1 is SNHLY, CDR2 FYNNEI, per germline. The CDR3 DNA is TGTGCCGGCAGTGAACGGGTCGTACAAAAGGCCTACGAGCAGTACTTC. Residues: CAGSERVVQKAYEQYF.

This chain links TRBV11-1 with TRBJ2-2, with D maybe TRBD2 (6 bases). V was shortened by 8 bases and J by 0 bases, with 7 bases between the two germline ends. This CDR3 has 13 amino acids. The germline V gene has CDR1 SGHAT and CDR2 FQDESV (reference sequence). Here the CDR3 DNA reads TGTGCCAGCGGGGGGACGAACACCGGGGAGCTGTTTTTT. Protein sequence: CASGGTNTGELFF. Using reference TRBV11-1 and TRBJ2-2 for the parts outside the CDR3, the full variable domain is EAEVAQSPRYKITEKSQAVAFWCDPISGHATLYWYRQILGQGPELLVQFQDESVVDDSQLPKDRFSAERLKGVDSTLKIQPAELGDSAMYLCASGGTNTGELFFGEGSRLTVL.

The chain employs TRBV20-1 and TRBJ1-2; 7 positions agree with TRBD1. The CDR3 extends over 14 amino acids. J lost 5 bases, V lost 0 bases, and 6 bases had no gene match. Per the germline V gene, CDR1 is DFQATT and CDR2 is SNEGSKA (reference sequence). This chain's CDR3 is CSARDYRGNYGYTF. CDR3 DNA: TGCAGTGCTAGAGATTACAGGGGAAATTATGGCTACACCTTC.

The chain uses TRBV11-2 and TRBJ1-1; D is ambiguous. V gave up 3 bases and J gave up 1 base, with 12 bases separating them. From germline, CDR1 is SGHAT and CDR2 FQNNGV. This CDR3 has 15 amino acids. The CDR3 DNA reads TGTGCCAGCAGCTTCCCGCTAGGTGGGAACACTGAAGCTTTCTTT. The encoded protein is CASSFPLGGNTEAFF. The full variable domain, completed using reference TRBV11-2 and TRBJ1-1, is EAGVAQSPRYKIIEKRQSVAFWCNPISGHATLYWYQQILGQGPKLLIQFQNNGVVDDSQLPKDRFSAERLKGVDSTLKIQPAKLEDSAVYLCASSFPLGGNTEAFFGQGTRLTVV.

Written as DNA, the CDR3 is TGTGCCAGCAGCCCTAGGGGCGGGTCCACCGGGGAGCTGTTTTTT. It yields the protein CASSPRGGSTGELFF. The rearrangement links TRBV7-9 to TRBJ2-2; the D call may be TRBD1 or TRBD2 (5 bases each). The CDR3 runs 15 residues. Per germline, CDR1 SEHNR and CDR2 FQNEAQ (reference sequence). Deletions cut 5 bases from V and 4 bases from J, with 14 bases between. Full variable domain (remainder filled in from reference TRBV7-9 and TRBJ2-2): DTGVSQNPRHKITKRGQNVTFRCDPISEHNRLYWYRQTLGQGPEFLTYFQNEAQLEKSRLLSDRFSAERPKGSFSTLEIQRTEQGDSAMYLCASSPRGGSTGELFFGEGSRLTVL.

This sequence joins TRBV27 and TRBJ2-5; perhaps D is TRBD1 or TRBD2 (5 bases each). CDR3 length equals 12 residues. V was clipped by 3 bases and J by 5 bases, with 7 bases between them. Germline-derived CDR1 and CDR2 are MNHEY and SMNVEV (reference sequence). The CDR3 DNA reads TGTGCCAGCAGTTTTTGGGGGGAGACCCAGTACTTC. As protein: CASSFWGETQYF.

The chain joins TRBV6-1 to TRBJ1-1; TRBD1 agrees at 11 bases. The CDR3 has 15 amino acids. CDR1 MNHNS and CDR2 SASEGT come from the germline V gene. The V gene end was trimmed by 10 bases and the J gene end by 6 bases; junction bases not matched to a gene: 13. In DNA form, the CDR3 reads TGTGCCATCATCCCGGGACAGGGGGAGAGGGCTGAAGCTTTCTTT. It translates to CAIIPGQGERAEAFF.

The V gene is TRBV11-2, the J gene TRBJ2-1; 7 bases agree with TRBD1. J gave up 2 bases and V 11 bases, and 9 bases lay outside the gene matches. CDR1 and CDR2 from the germline V gene are SGHAT and FQNNGV. The CDR3 covers 14 residues. The CDR3 coding sequence is TGTGCCGGCTCCGGGACAGCGACCTACAATGAGCAGTTCTTC. Protein: CAGSGTATYNEQFF.

The chain carries TRBV6-1 and TRBJ1-6; 7 bases are shared with TRBD1. The J segment lost 5 bases and the V segment lost 5 bases, leaving 3 bases of the junction unmatched. The CDR3 consists of 14 residues. Germline values: CDR1 MNHNS, CDR2 SASEGT. The CDR3 DNA reads TGTGCCAGCAGTCAGGGGGTAGATAATTCACCCCTCCACTTT. Translation gives CASSQGVDNSPLHF.

The sample holds a few counts of this clonotype. The chain has TRBV6-1 and TRBJ1-2; D is possibly TRBD1 (5 bases). The CDR3 runs to 13 residues. CDR1 and CDR2 from the germline V gene are MNHNS and SASEGT. Trimming left V 6 bases short and J 6 bases short, with 14 bases between. CDR3 in amino acids: CASRWRGTDGYTF. The CDR3, as DNA: TGTGCCAGCAGGTGGCGGGGCACGGATGGCTACACCTTC.

The chain is built from TRBV6-1 and TRBJ1-3; D unresolved. CDR3 length: 13 residues. The germline V gene encodes CDR1 MNHNS and CDR2 SASEGT. V lost 4 bases, J lost 4 bases, and 8 bases lay in between. CDR3 residues: CASSANRGNTIYF. CDR3 bases: TGTGCCAGCAGTGCGAATAGAGGAAACACCATATATTTT.

This chain uses TRBV2 with TRBJ1-2; 8 bases fit TRBD1. The CDR3 sequence is 16 residues long. Germline lookup yields CDR1 SNHLY and CDR2 FYNNEI. The J segment lost 4 bases and the V segment lost 8 bases, leaving 15 bases of the junction unmatched. Here the CDR3 DNA reads TGTGCCAGCTGTAGGGACAGGCTCGTTACCGCCTATGGCTACACCTTC. Its protein is CASCRDRLVTAYGYTF.

This clonotype has just one count. This chain connects TRBV5-1 to TRBJ2-7; TRBD1 is a possible D gene (5 bases). From germline, CDR1 is SGHRS and CDR2 YFSETQ. Trimming shortened V by 2 bases and J by 3 bases, and 6 bases separated the two germline ends. The CDR3 has 12 residues. The CDR3 nucleotides are TGCGCCAGCAGCTTTCAGGGCTACGAGCAGTACTTC. This gives the protein CASSFQGYEQYF.

This clonotype was recorded a few times. The chain uses TRBV27 and TRBJ2-3; TRBD2 might be the D (5 bases). This CDR3 region has 13 residues. CDR1 and CDR2 from the germline V gene are MNHEY and SMNVEV (reference sequence). V was shortened by 6 bases and J by 2 bases, with 9 bases between the two germline ends. The CDR3 nucleotides read TGTGCCAGCAGCGGAGCGGCCACAGATACGCAGTATTTT. Translating gives CASSGAATDTQYF.